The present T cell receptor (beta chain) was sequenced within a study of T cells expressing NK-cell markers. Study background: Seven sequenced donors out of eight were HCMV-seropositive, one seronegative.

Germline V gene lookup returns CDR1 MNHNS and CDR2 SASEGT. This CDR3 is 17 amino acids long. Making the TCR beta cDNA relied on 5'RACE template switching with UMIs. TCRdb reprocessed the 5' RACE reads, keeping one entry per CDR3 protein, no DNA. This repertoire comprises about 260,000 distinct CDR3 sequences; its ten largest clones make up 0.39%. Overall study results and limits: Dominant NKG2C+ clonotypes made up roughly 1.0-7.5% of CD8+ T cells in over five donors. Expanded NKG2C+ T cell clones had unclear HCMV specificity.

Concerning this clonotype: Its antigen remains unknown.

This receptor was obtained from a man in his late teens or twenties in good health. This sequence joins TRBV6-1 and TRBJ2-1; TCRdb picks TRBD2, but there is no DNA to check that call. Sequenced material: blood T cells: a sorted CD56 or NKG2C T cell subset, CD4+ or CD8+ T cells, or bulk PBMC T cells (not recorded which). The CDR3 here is CASSKGLRAIFYNEQFF.